This paragraph reports one TCR beta chain. This sample was taken from a study of shared clonotypes between healthy human individuals. On the study more broadly: Three CD4 naive, three CD4 memory, two CD8 naive and one CD8 memory plate were used per donor.

V dropped 3 bases and J dropped 8 bases, with 13 bases sitting between them. From germline, CDR1 is MNHNS and CDR2 SASEGT. The CDR3 is 14 residues long. Both subsets, CD45RA+ naive and CD45RA-negative memory, were split from the CD4+ cells. Each PCR replicate from the sorted subsets contained 150 to 250 ng DNA, which is tens of thousands of T cell genomes. The repertoire was sequenced with immunoSEQ multiplex PCR; TCRdb's copy has only in-frame clones and lacks some. In the table there are about 1.5 million clones, 95% to 99% of which are singletons. The sequenced sample was naive CD4+ T cells sorted from blood. The subset is: CD45RA+ positively selected. This clonotype originated in a man aged 30-40 years in good health. The rearrangement uses TRBV6-1 and TRBJ1-4; D gene ambiguous. Here the CDR3 reads CASSDRRVGEKLFF. The CDR3 DNA reads TGTGCCAGCAGTGATCGACGTGTTGGCGAAAAACTGTTTTTT.